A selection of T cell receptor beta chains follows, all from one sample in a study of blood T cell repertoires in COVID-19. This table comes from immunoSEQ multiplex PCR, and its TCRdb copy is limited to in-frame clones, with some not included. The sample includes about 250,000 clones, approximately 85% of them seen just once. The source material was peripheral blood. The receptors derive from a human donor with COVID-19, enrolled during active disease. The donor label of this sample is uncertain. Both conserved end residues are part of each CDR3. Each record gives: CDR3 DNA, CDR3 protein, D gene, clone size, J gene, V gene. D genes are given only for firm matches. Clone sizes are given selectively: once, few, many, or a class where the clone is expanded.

DNA: TGCGCCAGCAGCTTGGCTACAGGGTTTGACGAGCAGTACTTC
CDR3: CASSLATGFDEQYF
D: NA
size: NA
J: TRBJ2-7
V: TRBV5-1

DNA: TGCGCCAGCAGCTCTCTGGCAGGGGGAACTGAAGCTTTCTTT
CDR3: CASSSLAGGTEAFF
D: TRBD1
size: NA
J: TRBJ1-1
V: TRBV4-1

DNA: TGTGCCAGCAGTCCGGGGACAGGCTCCACAGATACGCAGTATTTT
CDR3: CASSPGTGSTDTQYF
D: TRBD1
size: NA
J: TRBJ2-3
V: TRBV7-9

DNA: TGTGCCAGCAGTGCCCGTCTAAGACAGGGCAATCAGCCCCAGCATTTT
CDR3: CASSARLRQGNQPQHF
D: NA
size: NA
J: TRBJ1-5
V: TRBV2

DNA: TGTGCCAGCAGCTTAGGGCCAGGTGGGGCCAACGTCCTGACTTTC
CDR3: CASSLGPGGANVLTF
D: NA
size: few
J: TRBJ2-6
V: TRBV7-2

DNA: TGTGCCAGTTCACAGGGGTTTGCAACTAATGAAAAACTGTTTTTT
CDR3: CASSQGFATNEKLFF
D: TRBD1
size: many
J: TRBJ1-4
V: TRBV19

DNA: TGCGCCAGCAGCCAAGCATCAGTTGCTGGAAACACCATATATTTT
CDR3: CASSQASVAGNTIYF
D: NA
size: few
J: TRBJ1-3
V: TRBV4-1

DNA: TGTGCCATCACAACGGGGTCGGGCATTAACTATGGCTACACCTTC
CDR3: CAITTGSGINYGYTF
D: NA
size: NA
J: TRBJ1-2
V: TRBV10-3

DNA: TGTGCCAGCTCACCGACAGGGTCAACTAATGAAAAACTGTTTTTT
CDR3: CASSPTGSTNEKLFF
D: TRBD1
size: NA
J: TRBJ1-4
V: TRBV18

DNA: TGTGCCAGCAGCGGACAGGGCATTGCCGCCAAAAACATTCAGTACTTC
CDR3: CASSGQGIAAKNIQYF
D: TRBD1
size: NA
J: TRBJ2-4
V: TRBV7-6

DNA: TGCGCCAGCAGCCAAGATCCCGGGAGGAACACCGGGGAGCTGTTTTTT
CDR3: CASSQDPGRNTGELFF
D: NA
size: NA
J: TRBJ2-2
V: TRBV4-1

DNA: TGTGCCAGCAGCCTCATCCAGGGGGATCAGCCCCAGCATTTT
CDR3: CASSLIQGDQPQHF
D: TRBD1
size: NA
J: TRBJ1-5
V: TRBV5-6

DNA: TGTGCCAGCATGAGACAGGCTGGTAATGAAAAACTGTTTTTT
CDR3: CASMRQAGNEKLFF
D: NA
size: NA
J: TRBJ1-4
V: TRBV27

DNA: TGTGCCAGCAGTTTACTTCTCGGACAGGGGAGTGGCTACACCTTC
CDR3: CASSLLLGQGSGYTF
D: TRBD1
size: NA
J: TRBJ1-2
V: TRBV28

DNA: TGTGCCAGCACCTCGGGACTAGAAACGGGTGAAGCTTTCTTT
CDR3: CASTSGLETGEAFF
D: NA
size: few
J: TRBJ1-1
V: TRBV7-3

DNA: TGTGCCAGCAGCGACCCGGGACAGGCCTCGGGATACTATGGCTACACCTTC
CDR3: CASSDPGQASGYYGYTF
D: TRBD1
size: NA
J: TRBJ1-2
V: TRBV11-2

DNA: TGCGCCAGCAGCCAACAAATCGGGACAGGGAATGAAAAACTGTTTTTT
CDR3: CASSQQIGTGNEKLFF
D: TRBD1
size: NA
J: TRBJ1-4
V: TRBV4-3

DNA: TGTGCCAGCAGTGCGGGGGTGAGTGGCACTGAAGCTTTCTTT
CDR3: CASSAGVSGTEAFF
D: NA
size: NA
J: TRBJ1-1
V: TRBV6-4

DNA: TGTGCCTGGAGTACAGGTTATGGCTACACCTTC
CDR3: CAWSTGYGYTF
D: NA
size: few
J: TRBJ1-2
V: TRBV30

DNA: TGTGCCAGCAGCCAGGCCCGGGGGGGGACTAGCACAGATACGCAGTATTTT
CDR3: CASSQARGGTSTDTQYF
D: TRBD2
size: NA
J: TRBJ2-3
V: TRBV5-4

DNA: TGTGCCAGCAGCTTCCAGGGTGGCGGCACTGAAGCTTTCTTT
CDR3: CASSFQGGGTEAFF
D: NA
size: NA
J: TRBJ1-1
V: TRBV7-2

DNA: TGCGCCAGCAGCAGTACTGGCGGATTTAATGAAAAACTGTTTTTT
CDR3: CASSSTGGFNEKLFF
D: NA
size: NA
J: TRBJ1-4
V: TRBV4-3

DNA: TGTGCCAGCAGTTTTTTGGGAGGACGGAACACTGAAGCTTTCTTT
CDR3: CASSFLGGRNTEAFF
D: NA
size: NA
J: TRBJ1-1
V: TRBV28

DNA: TGCGCCAGCAGCCAAGATTGGACGGGACAGGGGAATTCACCCCTCCACTTT
CDR3: CASSQDWTGQGNSPLHF
D: TRBD1
size: NA
J: TRBJ1-6
V: TRBV4-1

DNA: TGTGCCAGCAGGACCGGGACAGATAATTCACCCCTCCACTTT
CDR3: CASRTGTDNSPLHF
D: TRBD1
size: NA
J: TRBJ1-6
V: TRBV27

DNA: TGCAGCGTAATGGGACAGGGGGCGAACACTGAAGCTTTCTTT
CDR3: CSVMGQGANTEAFF
D: TRBD1
size: NA
J: TRBJ1-1
V: TRBV29-1

DNA: TGTGCCACTTCGAGCGCGGGAGGGCCGACCGGGGAGCTGTTTTTT
CDR3: CATSSAGGPTGELFF
D: TRBD2
size: NA
J: TRBJ2-2
V: TRBV5-6

DNA: TGTGCCAGCAGTAAGACAGGGGGCATAGGTTATAGCACAGATACGCAGTATTTT
CDR3: CASSKTGGIGYSTDTQYF
D: TRBD1
size: NA
J: TRBJ2-3
V: TRBV27

DNA: TGTGCCTGGAGTCCCCTCCCGGGACTTAGCTCTGGAAACACCATATATTTT
CDR3: CAWSPLPGLSSGNTIYF
D: NA
size: NA
J: TRBJ1-3
V: TRBV30

DNA: TGTGCCAGCAGCTTGAGAGGCCGGAGTGATCCCCTCCACTTT
CDR3: CASSLRGRSDPLHF
D: NA
size: NA
J: TRBJ1-6
V: TRBV5-6

DNA: TGTGCCAGCAGCCACCGGACAGTTTATACTAACTATGGCTACACCTTC
CDR3: CASSHRTVYTNYGYTF
D: NA
size: NA
J: TRBJ1-2
V: TRBV3-1/TRBV3-2

DNA: TGCGCCAGCAGCTCCTTGACAGCGAACACTGAAGCTTTCTTT
CDR3: CASSSLTANTEAFF
D: NA
size: NA
J: TRBJ1-1
V: TRBV5-1

DNA: TGTGCCAGCAGCACACGGACAGGAGAAGGGACCCAGTACTTC
CDR3: CASSTRTGEGTQYF
D: TRBD1
size: NA
J: TRBJ2-5
V: TRBV11-3

DNA: TGTGCCAGCAGCTTAGACGGAGGACTGAACTCCTACGAGCAGTACTTC
CDR3: CASSLDGGLNSYEQYF
D: NA
size: NA
J: TRBJ2-7
V: TRBV7-2

DNA: TGTGCCAGCAGTTTGTGGGGCGCAACTAATGAAAAACTGTTTTTT
CDR3: CASSLWGATNEKLFF
D: NA
size: few
J: TRBJ1-4
V: TRBV27

DNA: TGTGCCAGCAGCTTAGATAGTCCTAGCACCGGGGAGCTGTTTTTT
CDR3: CASSLDSPSTGELFF
D: NA
size: NA
J: TRBJ2-2
V: TRBV11-2

DNA: TGTGCCAGCAGTCTAGGACTAGCGGGAGATACGCAGTATTTT
CDR3: CASSLGLAGDTQYF
D: TRBD2
size: NA
J: TRBJ2-3
V: TRBV6-2/TRBV6-3

DNA: TGTGCCAGCAGTTTTAGCAGGGGGAGCGAAGAGACCCAGTACTTC
CDR3: CASSFSRGSEETQYF
D: TRBD1
size: NA
J: TRBJ2-5
V: TRBV28

DNA: TGTGCCAGCAGTCCAGGGGGTGCTCGTCAGCCCCAGCATTTT
CDR3: CASSPGGARQPQHF
D: TRBD1
size: once
J: TRBJ1-5
V: TRBV6-2/TRBV6-3

DNA: TGTGCCAGCAGTGGGGGACTAGCGGGAGGGCCGAGTTACAATGAGCAGTTCTTC
CDR3: CASSGGLAGGPSYNEQFF
D: TRBD2
size: NA
J: TRBJ2-1
V: TRBV6-1